This TCR beta chain was sequenced during a study of T cells in Graves' hyperthyroidism and ophthalmopathy. This CDR3 is built from 14 residues. Germline V gives CDR1 KGHDR, CDR2 SFDVKD. Trimming cost V 9 bases and J 0 bases; bases outside gene matches: 7. Uncontrolled infection, other autoimmune disease, pregnancy and lactation each barred patients from inclusion. This clonotype was seen many times. Authors of the study amplified TCR beta CDR3 regions from RNA transcripts. TCR CDR3 underwent first-round RT-PCR with the HTBI primer set. MiXCR was run by TCRdb on the multiplex PCR reads, yielding one entry per CDR3 protein. This sample has some 560,000 distinct CDR3 sequences, with 14% found just once.

This sequence was found in a woman aged 40 to 50 with Graves' hyperthyroidism. The rearrangement joins TRBV24-1 to TRBJ2-7; 7 nucleotides align to TRBD1. The source material was blood. CDR3 DNA sequence: TGTGCCACCCAGGGGTCAGGGGGCTCCTACGAGCAGTACTTC. As protein: CATQGSGGSYEQYF.